This T cell receptor (beta chain) came from a study of blood T cell repertoires in COVID-19. Study at large: Spain, Italy and the United States supplied samples that represented acute and convalescent COVID-19. In each case, the material was cDNA or gDNA derived from T cells, B-cell-depleted T cells, or PBMCs.

The CDR3 spans 11 residues. V gave up 2 bases and J gave up 3 bases, with 4 bases separating them. Germline V gene sequence: CDR1 DFQATT, CDR2 SNEGSKA (reference sequence). While infection was still active, Seattle patients were enrolled and then followed longitudinally. The table came from immunoSEQ multiplex PCR; TCRdb's copy has only in-frame clones and leaves some out. The sample lists fewer than 200,000 clones; about 86% were seen once. This clone was counted a single time. The TCR originated in a woman in her sixties or seventies with COVID-19, enrolled during active disease. The gene calls are TRBV20-1 and TRBJ2-5; the D is unclear. The source material was peripheral blood. The DNA for the CDR3 is TGCAGTGCTAGACAGAAAGAGACCCAGTACTTC. Translated: CSARQKETQYF.